What follows describes a single TCR beta chain. Here immunoSEQ multiplex PCR was the method, and the copy in TCRdb shows in-frame clones only, minus some. The sample lists some 64,000 clones, around 88% seen once, with under 0.85% in the top ten. Deletions cut 4 bases from V and 1 base from J, with 9 bases between. The length of the CDR3 is 13 residues. Looked up from germline, CDR1 is SGHNT and CDR2 is YYREEE (reference sequence). The data originate from a study of OX40 agonist ivuxolimab in advanced cancers. Study overall: Patients in dose escalation had liver, melanoma, kidney or head and neck cancers.

The chain has TRBV5-4 and TRBJ2-7; no clear D. The TCR originated in an adult with an advanced solid tumor such as melanoma, head and neck, liver or kidney cancer. Sequencing was performed on CD4+ or CD8+ T cells sorted from blood, taken in a trial of the OX40 agonist ivuxolimab. The CDR3 region is CASSLGQSYEQYF. DNA for the CDR3: TGTGCCAGCAGCCTCGGGCAGTCCTACGAGCAGTACTTC.